The 13 T cell receptor beta chains reported below all come from one sample, sequenced in a study of blood T cell repertoires in COVID-19. Method: immunoSEQ multiplex PCR; TCRdb's copy keeps in-frame clones and lacks some. The repertoire includes over 200,000 clones, 80% to 90% of them detected once, and about 3.5% sits in the top ten. Input material: PBMCs or T cells enriched from blood (not recorded which). These receptors all come from a woman aged 30 to 39 who had been exposed to COVID-19.

The V call is TRBV3-1 (or the pseudogene TRBV3-2), the J call TRBJ2-1; 10 bases match TRBD2. CDR3 length: 20 amino acids. Germline CDR1 reads LGHDT; CDR2 reads YNNKEL (reference sequence). With V trimmed by 3 bases and J by 0 bases, 14 bases remained unmatched. The CDR3 DNA sequence: TGTGCCAGCAGCCAGGCTCGGGCTAGCGGGAGACCAAGCTCCTACAATGAGCAGTTCTTC. Protein: CASSQARASGRPSSYNEQFF.

This clone was seen only once. V and J are TRBV28 and TRBJ1-5; the match to TRBD1 covers 7 bases. J gave up 15 bases and V 6 bases, and 14 bases lay outside the gene matches. Germline V CDR1 and CDR2: MDHEN, SYDVKM. The CDR3 runs 13 residues. The CDR3 bases are TGTGCCAGCAGGCTCACAGGGGCCGCCATTGTGCATTTT. This translates into CASRLTGAAIVHF. The full variable domain, with the rest looked up from reference TRBV28 and TRBJ1-5, is DVKVTQSSRYLVKRTGEKVFLECVQDMDHENMFWYRQDPGLGLRLIYFSYDVKMKEKGDIPEGYSVSREKKERFSLILESASTNQTSMYLCASRLTGAAIVHFGDGTRLSIL.

The chain carries TRBV10-3 and TRBJ1-1; D gene ambiguous. With 1 base removed from V and 4 bases from J, the gap between germline ends came to 13 bases. The CDR3 extends over 15 amino acids. CDR1 ENHRY and CDR2 SYGVKD come from the germline V gene. The CDR3 protein is CAISEFRGGSTEAFF. Here the CDR3 DNA reads TGTGCCATCAGTGAGTTCCGGGGAGGATCCACTGAAGCTTTCTTT.

V gene TRBV18 combines with J gene TRBJ2-1; tentatively, D is TRBD2 (6 bases). Germline CDR1 and CDR2: KGHSH and LQKENI. The CDR3 sequence is 15 residues long. V was clipped by 3 bases and J by 9 bases, with 18 bases between them. This CDR3 reads CASSPGLLGLSEQFF. Here the CDR3 DNA reads TGTGCCAGCTCACCCGGACTACTAGGATTGAGTGAGCAGTTCTTC.

The chain joins TRBV10-3 to TRBJ2-7; D perhaps matches TRBD2 (5 bases). Trimming cost V 5 bases and J 0 bases, with 11 bases left between them. This CDR3 comprises 14 residues. Germline loops: CDR1 ENHRY, CDR2 SYGVKD. CDR3 loop: CAISPAVSSYEQYF. DNA of the CDR3: TGTGCCATCAGTCCAGCGGTTAGCTCCTACGAGCAGTACTTC.

This chain joins TRBV4-1 and TRBJ2-1; 9 nucleotides align to TRBD2. Germline V gene lookup returns CDR1 MGHRA and CDR2 YSYEKL. This CDR3 is 18 amino acids long. J was trimmed by 3 bases and V by 0 bases; bases with no gene match: 9. CDR3 nucleotides: TGCGCCAGCAGCCAAGATCTTGCGACTAGCGGATTCTACAATGAGCAGTTCTTC. This gives the protein CASSQDLATSGFYNEQFF.

This sequence joins TRBV5-1 and TRBJ2-7, with TRBD1 matching 7 bases. V was clipped by 2 bases and J by 4 bases; unmatched bases: 9. Per germline, CDR1 SGHRS and CDR2 YFSETQ. The length of the CDR3 is 15 residues. The CDR3 DNA follows: TGCGCCAGCAGCTTATACAGGGGCCAACGATACGAGCAGTACTTC. Its protein is CASSLYRGQRYEQYF.

This clone was seen once. The rearrangement joins TRBV1 to TRBJ2-2; the DNA was not used to check the table's D call, TRBD1. TRBV1 is noted as a pseudogene. The CDR3 spans 24 residues. This CDR3 reads CTSSQVFITRIDRGVGENTGELFF. The CDR3 nucleotides read TGCACCAGCAGCCAAGTTTTCATAACAAGGATAGACAGGGGAGTGGGAGAGAACACCGGGGAGCTGTTTTTT.

The chain is built from TRBV3-1 (or the pseudogene TRBV3-2) and TRBJ1-4; 7 bases are a match to TRBD1. J gave up 2 bases and V 4 bases, and 4 bases lay outside the gene matches. CDR3 length: 15 amino acids. The V gene's germline CDR1 is LGHDT and CDR2 YNNKEL (reference sequence). CDR3 sequence: CASSRQGSTNEKLFF. Here the CDR3 DNA reads TGTGCCAGCAGCCGACAGGGTTCGACTAATGAAAAACTGTTTTTT.

This chain links TRBV12-5 with TRBJ2-7; 7 nucleotides line up with TRBD2. This CDR3 is built from 12 residues. Trimming removed 5 bases from V and 10 bases from J; junction bases left unmatched: 8. Germline V gene data show CDR1 as LGHNT and CDR2 as FRNRAP. The CDR3 region is CASGLGGSKQYF. The CDR3 DNA sequence: TGTGCTAGTGGTCTCGGGGGGTCCAAACAGTACTTC.

The chain has TRBV28 and TRBJ2-5, with 8 nucleotides matching TRBD1. Germline CDR1 MDHEN, CDR2 SYDVKM. J was trimmed by 4 bases and V by 2 bases; bases with no gene match: 3. The CDR3 totals 14 residues. The CDR3 is CASSLPDRGETQYF. CDR3 sequence (DNA): TGTGCCAGCAGTTTACCCGACAGGGGAGAGACCCAGTACTTC.

The rearrangement joins TRBV6-5 to TRBJ1-2, with no clear D. Germline loops: CDR1 MNHEY, CDR2 SVGAGI. Trimming cost V 5 bases and J 6 bases, with 19 bases left between them. This CDR3 contains 15 residues. CDR3 residues: CASSTTRTWLNGYTF. CDR3 bases: TGTGCCAGCAGTACCACCCGAACATGGTTGAATGGCTACACCTTC.

The chain joins TRBV9 to TRBJ2-1; 7 bases fit TRBD1. The CDR3 has 13 amino acids. The germline CDR1 and CDR2 sequences are SGDLS and YYNGEE. J lost 9 bases, V lost 3 bases, and 6 bases had no gene match. CDR3 in amino acids: CASSAGTDIEQFF. As DNA, the CDR3 is TGTGCCAGCAGCGCCGGGACAGATATTGAGCAGTTCTTC.